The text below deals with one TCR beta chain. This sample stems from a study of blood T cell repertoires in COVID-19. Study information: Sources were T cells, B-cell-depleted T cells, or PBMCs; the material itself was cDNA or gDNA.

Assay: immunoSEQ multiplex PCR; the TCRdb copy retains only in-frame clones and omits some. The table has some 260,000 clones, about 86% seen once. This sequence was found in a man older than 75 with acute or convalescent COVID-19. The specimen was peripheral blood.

The CDR3 reads CSVRDRGWNEQYF. CDR3 sequence (DNA): TGCAGCGTGAGGGACAGGGGTTGGAACGAGCAGTACTTC. V and J are TRBV29-1 and TRBJ2-7; 10 bases map to TRBD1. CDR3 size: 13 residues. Germline V CDR1 and CDR2: SQVTM, ANQGSEA. With V trimmed by 6 bases and J by 5 bases, 7 bases remained unmatched.